This T cell receptor beta chain was captured by sequencing in a study of T cell changes during pregnancy in multiple sclerosis. Measured with immunoSEQ multiplex PCR; TCRdb has only the in-frame clones, and not every one. This sample has tens of thousands of clones, with just over 90% found just once. CDR3 length: 14 residues. V was pared by 2 bases and J by 9 bases, with 14 bases between. Germline values: CDR1 SGHTA, CDR2 FQGTGA. This clonotype was sampled from a female donor with multiple sclerosis, enrolled in a pregnancy study. Material: CD4+ T cells from peripheral blood mononuclear cells, obtained in the third trimester of pregnancy. V and J are TRBV7-3 and TRBJ2-1; a weak D match, TRBD1 (6 bases). This CDR3 is CASSLGTTTGEQFF. CDR3 sequence (DNA): TGTGCCAGCAGCTTAGGGACAACGACGGGTGAGCAGTTCTTC.